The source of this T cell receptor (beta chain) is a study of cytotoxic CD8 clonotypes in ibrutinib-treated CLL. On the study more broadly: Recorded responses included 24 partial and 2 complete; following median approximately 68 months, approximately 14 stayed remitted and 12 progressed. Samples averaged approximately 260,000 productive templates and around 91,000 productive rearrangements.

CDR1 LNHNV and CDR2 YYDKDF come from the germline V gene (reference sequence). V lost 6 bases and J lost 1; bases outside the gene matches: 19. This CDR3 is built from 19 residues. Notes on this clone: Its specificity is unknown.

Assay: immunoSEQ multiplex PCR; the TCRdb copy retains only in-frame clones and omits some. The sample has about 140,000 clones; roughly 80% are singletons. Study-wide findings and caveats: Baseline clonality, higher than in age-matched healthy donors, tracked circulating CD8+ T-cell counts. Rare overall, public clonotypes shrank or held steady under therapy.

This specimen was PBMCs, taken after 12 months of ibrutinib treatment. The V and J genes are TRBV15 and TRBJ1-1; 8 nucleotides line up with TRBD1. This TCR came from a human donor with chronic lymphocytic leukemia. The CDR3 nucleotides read TGTGCCACCAGGCCCACCCCGTACGGACAGGGTAAGAAGAACACTGAAGCTTTCTTT. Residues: CATRPTPYGQGKKNTEAFF.